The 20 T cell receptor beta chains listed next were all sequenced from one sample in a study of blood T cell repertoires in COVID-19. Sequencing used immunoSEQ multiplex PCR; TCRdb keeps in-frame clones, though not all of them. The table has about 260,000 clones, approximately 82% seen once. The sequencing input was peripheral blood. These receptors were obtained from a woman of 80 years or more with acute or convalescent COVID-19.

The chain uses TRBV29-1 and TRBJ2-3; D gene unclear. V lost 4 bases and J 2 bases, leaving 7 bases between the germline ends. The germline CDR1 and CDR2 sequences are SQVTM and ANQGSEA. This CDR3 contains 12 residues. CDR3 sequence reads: CSVGLLTDTQYF. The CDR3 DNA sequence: TGCAGCGTTGGACTTCTCACAGATACGCAGTATTTT.

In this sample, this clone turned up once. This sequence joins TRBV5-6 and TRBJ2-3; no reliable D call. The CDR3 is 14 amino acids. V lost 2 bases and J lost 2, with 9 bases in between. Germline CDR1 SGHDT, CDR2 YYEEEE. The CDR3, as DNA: TGTGCCAGCAGCTTTTTCGGAGACACAGATACGCAGTATTTT. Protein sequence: CASSFFGDTDTQYF. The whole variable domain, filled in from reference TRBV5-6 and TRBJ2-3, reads DAGVTQSPTHLIKTRGQQVTLRCSPKSGHDTVSWYQQALGQGPQFIFQYYEEEERQRGNFPDRFSGHQFPNYSSELNVNALLLGDSALYLCASSFFGDTDTQYFGPGTRLTVL.

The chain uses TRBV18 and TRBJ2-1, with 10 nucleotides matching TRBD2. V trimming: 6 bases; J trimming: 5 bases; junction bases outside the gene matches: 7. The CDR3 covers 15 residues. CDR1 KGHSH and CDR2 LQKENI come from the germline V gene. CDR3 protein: CASSEGLAANNEQFF. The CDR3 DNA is TGTGCCAGCTCCGAAGGACTAGCGGCCAACAATGAGCAGTTCTTC.

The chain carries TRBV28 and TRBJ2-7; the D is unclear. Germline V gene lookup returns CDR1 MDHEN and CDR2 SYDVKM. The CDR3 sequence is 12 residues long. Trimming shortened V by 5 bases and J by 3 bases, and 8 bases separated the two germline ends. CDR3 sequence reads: CASSVSVYEQYF. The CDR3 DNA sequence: TGTGCCAGCAGTGTCTCGGTCTACGAGCAGTACTTC.

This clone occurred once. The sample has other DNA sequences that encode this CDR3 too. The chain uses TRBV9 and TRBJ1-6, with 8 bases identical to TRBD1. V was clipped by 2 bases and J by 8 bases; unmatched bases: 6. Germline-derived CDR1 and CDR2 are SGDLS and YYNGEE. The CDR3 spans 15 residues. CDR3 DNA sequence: TGTGCCAGCAGCGTGGGCGGACAGGGCGATTCACCCCTCCACTTT. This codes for CASSVGGQGDSPLHF.

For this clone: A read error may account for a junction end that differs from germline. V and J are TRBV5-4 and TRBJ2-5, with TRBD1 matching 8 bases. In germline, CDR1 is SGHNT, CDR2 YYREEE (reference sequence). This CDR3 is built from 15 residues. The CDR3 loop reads CASSLQGAQEESQYF. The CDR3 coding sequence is TGTGCCAGCAGCCTCCAGGGGGCGCAGGAAGAGAGCCAGTACTTC.

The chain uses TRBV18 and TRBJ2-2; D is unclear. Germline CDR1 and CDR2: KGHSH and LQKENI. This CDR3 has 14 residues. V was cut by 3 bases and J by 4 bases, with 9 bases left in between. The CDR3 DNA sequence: TGTGCCAGCTCACCTTATTTCCTCACCGGGGAGCTGTTTTTT. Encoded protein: CASSPYFLTGELFF. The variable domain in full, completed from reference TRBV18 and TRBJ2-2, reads NAGVMQNPRHLVRRRGQEARLRCSPMKGHSHVYWYRQLPEEGLKFMVYLQKENIIDESGMPKERFSAEFPKEGPSILRIQQVVRGDSAAYFCASSPYFLTGELFFGEGSRLTVL.

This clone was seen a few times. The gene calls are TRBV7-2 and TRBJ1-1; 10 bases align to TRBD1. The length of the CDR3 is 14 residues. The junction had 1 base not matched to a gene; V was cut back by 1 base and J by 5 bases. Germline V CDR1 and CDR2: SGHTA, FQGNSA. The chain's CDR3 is CASSLVGQGTEAFF. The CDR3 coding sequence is TGTGCCAGCAGCTTAGTGGGACAGGGGACTGAAGCTTTCTTT.

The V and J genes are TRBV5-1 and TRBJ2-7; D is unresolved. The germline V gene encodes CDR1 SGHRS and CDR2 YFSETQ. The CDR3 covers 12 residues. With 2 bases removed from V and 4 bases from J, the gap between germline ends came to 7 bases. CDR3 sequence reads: CASSFSQYEQYF. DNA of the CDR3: TGCGCCAGCAGCTTTTCGCAGTACGAGCAGTACTTC.

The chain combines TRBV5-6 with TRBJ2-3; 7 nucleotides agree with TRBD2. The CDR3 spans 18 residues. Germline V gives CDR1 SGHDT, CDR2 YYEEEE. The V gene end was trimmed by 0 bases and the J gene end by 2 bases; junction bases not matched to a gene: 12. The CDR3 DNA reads TGTGCCAGCAGCTTGGCCTCTCTCGCGGGAGTGAACACAGATACGCAGTATTTT. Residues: CASSLASLAGVNTDTQYF.

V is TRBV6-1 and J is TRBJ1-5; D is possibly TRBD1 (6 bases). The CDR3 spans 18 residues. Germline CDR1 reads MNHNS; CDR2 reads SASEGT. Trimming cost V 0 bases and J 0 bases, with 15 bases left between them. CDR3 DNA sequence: TGTGCCAGCAGTGAAGCCCCGGACAGATTCTATAGCAATCAGCCCCAGCATTTT. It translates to CASSEAPDRFYSNQPQHF.

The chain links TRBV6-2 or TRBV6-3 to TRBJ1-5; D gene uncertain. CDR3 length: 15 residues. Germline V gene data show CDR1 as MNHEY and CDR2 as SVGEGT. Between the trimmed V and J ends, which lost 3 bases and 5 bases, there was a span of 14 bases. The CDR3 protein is CASSYASLIDQPQHF. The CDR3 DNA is TGTGCCAGCAGTTATGCGAGTCTCATTGATCAGCCCCAGCATTTT.

The CDR3 is CASSADRGDGYTF. CDR3 DNA sequence: TGTGCCAGCAGCGCGGACAGGGGAGATGGCTACACCTTC. The J gene is TRBJ1-2, the V gene TRBV7-8; 9 positions match TRBD1. The CDR3 length is 13 residues. Per the germline V gene, CDR1 is SGHVS and CDR2 is FQNEAQ. Trimming removed 5 bases from V and 6 bases from J; junction bases left unmatched: 4.

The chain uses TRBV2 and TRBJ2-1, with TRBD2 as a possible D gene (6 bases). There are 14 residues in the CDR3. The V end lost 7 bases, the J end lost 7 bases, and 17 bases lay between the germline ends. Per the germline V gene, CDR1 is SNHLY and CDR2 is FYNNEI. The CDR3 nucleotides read TGTGCCAGCACACTTACCAGGGCGGGGAATGAGCAGTTCTTC. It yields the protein CASTLTRAGNEQFF.

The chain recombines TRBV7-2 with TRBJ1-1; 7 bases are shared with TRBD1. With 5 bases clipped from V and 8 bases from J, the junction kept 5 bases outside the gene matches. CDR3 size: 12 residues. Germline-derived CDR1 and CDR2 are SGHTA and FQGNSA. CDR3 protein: CASSPTGREAFF. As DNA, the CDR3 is TGTGCCAGCAGCCCGACAGGGAGAGAAGCTTTCTTT.

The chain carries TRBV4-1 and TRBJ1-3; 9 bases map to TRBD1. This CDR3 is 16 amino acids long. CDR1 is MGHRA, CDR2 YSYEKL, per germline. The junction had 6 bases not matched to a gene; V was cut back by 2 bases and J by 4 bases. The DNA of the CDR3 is TGCGCCAGCAGCCAATGGACAGGGGTTCTGGGAAACACCATATATTTT. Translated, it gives CASSQWTGVLGNTIYF.

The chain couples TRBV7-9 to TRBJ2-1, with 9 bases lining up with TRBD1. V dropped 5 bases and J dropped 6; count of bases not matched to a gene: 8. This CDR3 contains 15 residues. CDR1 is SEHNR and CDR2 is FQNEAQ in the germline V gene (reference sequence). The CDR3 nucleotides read TGTGCCAGCAGCCAGAGGGACAGGGTCTCCAATGAGCAGTTCTTC. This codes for CASSQRDRVSNEQFF.

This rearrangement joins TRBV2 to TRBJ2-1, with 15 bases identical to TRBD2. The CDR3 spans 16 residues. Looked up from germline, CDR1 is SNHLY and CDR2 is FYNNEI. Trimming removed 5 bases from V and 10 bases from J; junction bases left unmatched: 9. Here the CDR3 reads CASSPGLAGGRAEQFF. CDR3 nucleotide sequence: TGTGCCAGCAGTCCGGGACTAGCGGGGGGACGCGCCGAGCAGTTCTTC.

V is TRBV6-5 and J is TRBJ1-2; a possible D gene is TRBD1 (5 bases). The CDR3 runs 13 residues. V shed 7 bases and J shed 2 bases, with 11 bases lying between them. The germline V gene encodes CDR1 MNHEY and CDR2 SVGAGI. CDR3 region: CASKSDSNYGYTF. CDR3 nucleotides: TGTGCCAGCAAATCTGACAGCAACTATGGCTACACCTTC.

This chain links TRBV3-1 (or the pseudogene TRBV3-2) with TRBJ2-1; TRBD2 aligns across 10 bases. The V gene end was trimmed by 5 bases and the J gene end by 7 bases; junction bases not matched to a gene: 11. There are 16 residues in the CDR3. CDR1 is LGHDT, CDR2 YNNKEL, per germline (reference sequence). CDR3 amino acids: CASSNLSGGAENEQFF. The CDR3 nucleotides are TGTGCCAGCAGCAATCTGAGCGGGGGGGCTGAGAATGAGCAGTTCTTC.